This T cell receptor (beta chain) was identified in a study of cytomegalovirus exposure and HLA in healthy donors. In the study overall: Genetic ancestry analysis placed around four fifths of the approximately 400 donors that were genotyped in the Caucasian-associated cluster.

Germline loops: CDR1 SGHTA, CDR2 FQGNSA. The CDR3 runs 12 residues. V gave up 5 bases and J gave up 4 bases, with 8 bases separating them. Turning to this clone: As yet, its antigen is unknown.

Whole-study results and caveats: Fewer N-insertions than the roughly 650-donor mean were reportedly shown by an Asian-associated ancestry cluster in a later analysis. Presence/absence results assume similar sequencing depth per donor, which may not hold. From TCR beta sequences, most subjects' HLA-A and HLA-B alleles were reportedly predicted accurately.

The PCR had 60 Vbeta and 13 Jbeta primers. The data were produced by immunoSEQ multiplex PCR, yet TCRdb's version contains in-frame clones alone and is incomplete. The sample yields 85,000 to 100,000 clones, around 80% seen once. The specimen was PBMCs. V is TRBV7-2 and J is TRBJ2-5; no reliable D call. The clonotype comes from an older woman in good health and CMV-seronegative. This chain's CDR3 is CASSPAAETQYF. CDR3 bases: TGTGCCAGCAGCCCCGCGGCAGAGACCCAGTACTTC. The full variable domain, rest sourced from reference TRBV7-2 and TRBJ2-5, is GAGVSQSPSNKVTEKGKDVELRCDPISGHTALYWYRQSLGQGLEFLIYFQGNSAPDKSGLPSDRFSAERTGGSVSTLTIQRTQQEDSAVYLCASSPAAETQYFGPGTRLLVL.